This T cell receptor beta chain was profiled in a study of blood T cell repertoires in COVID-19. Overall study: Sites across the United States, Italy and Spain contributed samples from acute and convalescent COVID-19. The analysed material was cDNA or gDNA that came from T cells, B-cell-depleted T cells, or PBMCs.

In the authors' methods: Estimates of nucleated cell counts were drawn from the amplification of reference gene primers. Data came from immunoSEQ multiplex PCR; TCRdb stores just in-frame clones and leaves some out. That table furnishes V, J and clone size, whereas the DNA furnished D and trimming. The table has about half a million clones, 70% to 90% seen once. CDR3 length equals 16 residues. Trimming removed 4 bases from V and 4 bases from J; junction bases left unmatched: 10. The germline gives CDR1 SGDLS, CDR2 YYNGEE. This rearrangement joins TRBV9 to TRBJ2-2, with 7 positions matching TRBD2. Sample: peripheral blood. The TCR was taken from a human donor in a cohort sampled during active COVID-19. The CDR3 sequence: CASSLRGREVTGELFF. The CDR3 DNA sequence: TGTGCCAGCAGCCTGCGCGGGAGAGAGGTCACCGGGGAGCTGTTTTTT.